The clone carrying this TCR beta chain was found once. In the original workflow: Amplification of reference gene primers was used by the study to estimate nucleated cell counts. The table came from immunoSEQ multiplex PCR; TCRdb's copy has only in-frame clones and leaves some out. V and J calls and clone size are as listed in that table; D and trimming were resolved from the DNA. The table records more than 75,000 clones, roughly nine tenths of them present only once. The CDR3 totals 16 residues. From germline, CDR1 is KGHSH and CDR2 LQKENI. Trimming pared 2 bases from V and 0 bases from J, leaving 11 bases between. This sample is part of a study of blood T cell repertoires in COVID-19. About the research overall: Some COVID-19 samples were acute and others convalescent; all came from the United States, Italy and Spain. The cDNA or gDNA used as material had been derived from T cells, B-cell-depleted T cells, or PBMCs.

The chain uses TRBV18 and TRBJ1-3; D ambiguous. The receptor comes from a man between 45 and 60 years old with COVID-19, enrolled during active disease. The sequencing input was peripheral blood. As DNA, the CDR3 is TGTGCCAGCTCACCAGTTGGCGGGAACTCTGGAAACACCATATATTTT. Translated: CASSPVGGNSGNTIYF.